Following are 9 T cell receptor beta chains from one sample sequenced in a study of T cell changes during pregnancy in multiple sclerosis. Repertoires were generated with immunoSEQ multiplex PCR, while TCRdb's copy carries only in-frame clones and drops some. The table shows roughly 93,000 clones, with approximately 90% occurring only once. Sequenced here: peripheral blood, sampled after pregnancy. These receptors were obtained from a female donor in good health, enrolled as a control in a pregnancy study.

CDR3 in DNA: TGTGCCACCAGCAGAGATGGGGGGTGGAAAGCCTACAATGAGCAGTTCTTC. Translated: CATSRDGGWKAYNEQFF. The chain uses TRBV15 and TRBJ2-1, with TRBD2 as a possible D gene (6 bases). V was cut by 0 bases and J by 2 bases, with 14 bases left in between. The CDR3 contains 17 residues. Germline V gene lookup returns CDR1 LNHNV and CDR2 YYDKDF (reference sequence).

V and J are TRBV19 and TRBJ1-1; D is unresolved. Germline CDR1 LNHDA, CDR2 SQIVND (reference sequence). This CDR3 contains 13 residues. V shed 4 bases and J shed 2 bases, with 8 bases lying between them. The CDR3 DNA is TGTGCCAGTAGTAAGCAAATTAACACTGAAGCTTTCTTT. As protein: CASSKQINTEAFF.

Points on this clone: Other DNA sequences in the same sample also yield this CDR3. V usage is TRBV7-2 and J usage is TRBJ1-5, with D possibly TRBD1 on 5 matching bases. The CDR3 totals 15 residues. Per germline, CDR1 SGHTA and CDR2 FQGNSA. Trimming took off 4 bases at V and 6 bases at J, with 16 bases between the two ends. DNA for the CDR3: TGTGCCAGCAGCTCTACCCCAGGGTCGGCTCAGCCCCAGCATTTT. Residues: CASSSTPGSAQPQHF.

The chain recombines TRBV5-1 with TRBJ1-2; the D gene is possibly TRBD1 (5 bases). CDR3 size: 11 residues. Germline-derived CDR1 and CDR2 are SGHRS and YFSETQ. Between the trimmed V and J ends, which lost 7 bases and 6 bases, there was a span of 10 bases. The CDR3 loop is CASGQGNGYTF. The CDR3 DNA sequence: TGCGCCAGCGGCCAGGGAAATGGCTACACCTTC.

V gene TRBV19 combines with J gene TRBJ1-1, with 7 bases lining up with TRBD1. The length of the CDR3 is 14 residues. Germline lookup yields CDR1 LNHDA and CDR2 SQIVND (reference sequence). With V trimmed by 5 bases and J by 5 bases, 8 bases remained unmatched. The CDR3: CASSPDRRLTEAFF. The CDR3 coding sequence is TGTGCCAGTAGTCCGGACAGGCGGTTGACTGAAGCTTTCTTT.

The chain employs TRBV5-6 and TRBJ2-7; D is perhaps TRBD2 (6 bases). Trimming shortened V by 4 bases and J by 1 base, and 12 bases separated the two germline ends. The CDR3 loop spans 14 amino acids. CDR1 is SGHDT and CDR2 is YYEEEE in the germline V gene. CDR3 loop: CASSAGPTSYEQYF. The CDR3 coding sequence is TGTGCCAGCAGCGCGGGGCCAACATCCTACGAGCAGTACTTC.

The CDR3 nucleotides are TGCAGCGGTATACTAGCGGGAGGGTACAATGAGCAGTTCTTC. Translated: CSGILAGGYNEQFF. V usage is TRBV29-1 and J usage is TRBJ2-1; 13 bases align to TRBD2. V lost 7 bases, J lost 4 bases, and 4 bases stayed unmatched. From germline, CDR1 is SQVTM and CDR2 ANQGSEA. This CDR3 comprises 14 residues.

The table lists this clone with a count of one. DNA for the CDR3: TGCAGCGTTGTGGACAGAAGTGTGGGCAATGAGCAGTTCTTC. Its translation is CSVVDRSVGNEQFF. The rearrangement uses TRBV29-1 and TRBJ2-1; a weak D match, TRBD1 (6 bases). Between the trimmed V and J ends, which lost 4 bases and 6 bases, there was a span of 16 bases. This CDR3 region has 14 residues. Germline CDR1 is SQVTM and CDR2 is ANQGSEA.

V is TRBV5-1 and J is TRBJ2-7; 8 nucleotides agree with TRBD2. The V segment lost 0 bases and the J segment 7 bases; nucleotides outside the gene matches: 12. CDR3 length: 16 residues. CDR1 and CDR2 from the germline V gene are SGHRS and YFSETQ. The CDR3 coding sequence is TGCGCCAGCAGCTTGGTTTCCGGGAGGGTCCTGGGGGAGCAGTACTTC. It encodes CASSLVSGRVLGEQYF.